This TCR beta chain comes out of a study of cytomegalovirus exposure and HLA in healthy donors (dated by TCRdb to between 2016 and 2019). Background for the entire study: An earlier analysis of some 550 of the donors reported roughly 300 Gb of sequence data and 117 million unique TCR beta sequences from around 200 million T cells. An early release that covered fewer than 750 HLA-typed donors contained about 300 gigabases of sequencing data and about 84 million unique TCR sequences. Of the approximately 370 genotyped donors, 81% were placed in the genetic ancestry cluster associated with self-reported Caucasian donors. The study aimed to test whether signatures of past pathogen exposure could be identified by cataloging public T cell receptors. The T cell repertoires of some 700 subjects were profiled by immunosequencing and related to cytomegalovirus serostatus. A separate validation cohort of 100 to 150 different subjects was used in addition to the roughly 670-subject first cohort. High-throughput TCR immunosequencing, statistical association of individual TCRs with disease status, and machine learning were combined to predict cytomegalovirus infection status. A later analysis re-analyzed previously published TCR beta repertoires from roughly 690 donors and added high-resolution HLA genotyping to study TCR occurrence patterns. Rather than using new phenotypic data, the later analysis identified candidate immune exposures from TCR beta sequences and from how often those sequences occurred across donors. An earlier analysis of 587 of the donors used high-throughput TCR beta sequencing to judge whether each TCR beta V gene segment behaved as functional or pseudogenic. Alongside the repertoire data, information on donor age, sex, ethnicity and CMV serostatus was compiled. A later genetic analysis used genome-wide SNP genotypes for about three fifths of the 666 donors, treating that subset as a discovery cohort. All discovery cohort repertoires had been generated on a single sequencing platform. Class I and class II HLA loci were covered by the typing at four-digit resolution. The number of typed donors differed by locus: roughly 620-630 for A, B, C, DRB1 and DQB1; approximately 540 for DQA1; approximately 600 for DPA1; and about 470 for DPB1. Because of strong linkage in the cohort, five DR-DQ haplotypes were treated as single units for association and clustering. On average, about 240,000 unique TCR beta nucleotide sequences were sequenced per donor among about 400 genotyped donors of the cohort, with approximately 18% of those sequences being non-productive. Study-level results and caveats: A cluster of highly shared sequence variants was judged likely to represent a technical artifact of the sequencing pipeline. Most CMV-associated TCR beta chains appeared to be HLA-restricted in a later analysis, and the HLA associations seemed to be driven largely by CMV exposure. Compared with the roughly 700-donor mean, donors in an Asian-associated ancestry cluster had fewer N-insertions in productive TCRs, according to a later genetic analysis. The only immune exposure information available for the cohort was CMV serostatus. Some IMGT-functional V segments, including TRBV6-2 and TRBV6-3, could not be told apart with the 87-base-pair reads, so those segments were excluded. Because counts were too low, 15 to 20 rarely observed V segments, including chromosome 9 orphons, were excluded from the earlier analysis of some 590 of the donors. An association between a missense DCLRE1C variant and V-gene and J-gene trimming of TCR beta chains was found in a later genetic analysis and replicated in an independent cohort. A later analysis reported that several top co-occurrence clusters appeared linked to parvovirus B19, influenza, CMV and Epstein-Barr virus. In a later analysis, HLA-associated TCR beta chains showed more clonal expansion and lower generation probabilities than non-associated chains that were equally common. In vitro tests confirmed that a few of the cytomegalovirus-associated TCR beta chains recognize cytomegalovirus antigens. Linkage disequilibrium might explain the correlated functional status among segregating V segments, but an unknown experimental factor could not be ruled out. A further reported finding was that TCR beta sequences accurately predicted the HLA-A and HLA-B alleles for most subjects in the first cohort. HLA typing was unavailable for some donors at each locus, so association tests used only the typed subset. Only TCR beta chains were sequenced in this cohort, and the absence of alpha or paired-chain data limited detectable features. The authors suggested that the approach could potentially be generalized to other disease states and immunological phenotypes. Roughly uniform sequencing depth across donors was assumed in presence/absence analyses, although this assumption may not hold. In a later analysis, the rate of TCR association differed among HLA loci, with DRB1 alleles having the most associated TCRs and HLA-C alleles having the fewest. In a later analysis, some 17,000 TCR beta sequences were associated with specific HLA alleles at a false discovery rate of 0.05. Across donors, most TCR sequences were observed very rarely, whereas some public TCRs were present in many individuals. In an earlier analysis of about 550 of the donors, most TCR beta V segments were observed in productive rearrangements about 87% or about 30% of the time, broadly matching IMGT annotations. When HLA alleles, especially DR and DQ, strongly co-occurred, TCR associations were difficult to assign to individual alleles. A total of 150 to 200 TCR beta chains were listed by the study as associated with cytomegalovirus. The classifier was reported to diagnose cytomegalovirus status with high specificity and sensitivity in both the original cohort and the validation cohort.

The cohort was made up of approximately 670 healthy bone marrow donors. All cohort members were sampled while nominally healthy, although unrecorded immune exposures were likely present. The donor tested CMV seronegative, placing the donor among the 300 to 450 seronegative members of the cohort. A peripheral blood sample was provided by each donor, and peripheral blood mononuclear cells were used for TCR beta sequencing. The Qiagen DNeasy Blood Extraction Kit was used to extract genomic DNA from the blood cell samples. The junction carries 15 bases between V and J, which are trimmed by 6 bases and 4 bases respectively. From the cysteine through the phenylalanine, the CDR3 covers 14 amino acids. The only DNA kept is the CDR3, 42 bases in frame from the first base. According to the germline V gene (reference sequence), CDR1 reads MNHEY and CDR2 reads SMNVEV. With respect to this clone: Its target antigen remains unknown. No per-base quality is available; no much larger clone lies one base away.

Library preparation was by the immunoSEQ multiplex PCR assay. For the multiplex PCR, a mixture combining 60 forward primers for TCR Vbeta segments and 13 reverse primers for TCR Jbeta segments was used. The CDR3 region of rearranged TCR beta genes was amplified from genomic DNA by a multiplex PCR assay. On the Illumina HiSeq System, the amplified TCR beta libraries were sequenced as 87-base-pair reads. In the paper's pipeline: A later analysis tallied 70 million to 100 million unique TCR beta chains across the 666 repertoires, and approximately 12 million of those chains were shared by two or more donors. Raw reads were error-corrected and collapsed into unique sequences by a nearest-neighbor algorithm in which closely related sequences were merged to remove PCR and sequencing errors. CDR3 sequences were aligned to IMGT reference sequences to assign V, D and J gene segments. For a sequence to be retained, a match of at least six nucleotides was required to both a V gene segment and a J gene segment. Rearrangements were called productive when the CDR3 lacked stop codons and stayed in frame with V and J; all others were non-productive. Following IMGT convention, CDR3 was defined as the stretch from the second conserved V-encoded cysteine to the conserved J-encoded phenylalanine. Sequences without an unambiguous match to a single V gene segment were excluded from the earlier analysis of several hundred of the donors. In an earlier analysis of around 600 of the donors, V segments were called functional above 56.7% productive rearrangements and were called segregating when the between-donor standard deviation exceeded 5%. A statistical classification framework was built for diagnosing cytomegalovirus status from the catalog of TCR beta chain sequences. In a later analysis, V and J genes were assigned by comparing TCR nucleotide sequences against IMGT/GENE-DB human TR gene sequences. In a later analysis, CDR3 sequences and most-parsimonious VDJ recombination scenarios were assigned using the TCRdist pipeline. In a later analysis, each TCR beta chain was defined by its CDR3 amino acid sequence together with its V-gene family, and reads without a unique V-gene family were excluded. As a way to deal with suspected cross-contamination and a sequencing artifact, a later analysis dropped 450 to 700 nucleotide sequences that were highly shared and had low generation probability. A later analysis calculated a clonal expansion index for each public chain from normalized within-repertoire ranks of inferred template counts. A later analysis computed generation probabilities with a VDJ recombination model fitted to out-of-frame rearrangements, and checked the results against IGoR. Hypergeometric tests were used in a later analysis to score TCR-TCR, TCR-HLA and TCR-CMV co-occurrence, with a repertoire-size bias correction applied to the TCR pairs. A later analysis estimated false discovery rates by permuting HLA or CMV assignments 20 times. In a later analysis, co-occurring TCRs were grouped using DBSCAN, and TCRdist sequence similarity was added for clustering within HLA-allele-positive subsets. For co-occurrence clustering, repertoires with fewer than 30,000 or more than 120,000 public chains were excluded, along with roughly five repertoires with anomalous nucleotide sharing. TCRdb obtained this table from immuneACCESS and retained in-frame rearrangements with V and J assigned. These tables miss some clones; where compared with another copy, unresolved V genes account for less than half of the shortfall, and the remainder is unexplained. V, J and clone size are taken as reported in that table, and D and trimming were inferred from the DNA itself. The sample contains 200,000 to 300,000 clones, around 78% of them found a single time. The top ten clones comprise around 0.45% of the sample.

Here the chain combines TRBV27 and TRBJ1-1, and TRBD1 may be the D gene, going by 6 matching bases. This TCR came from a boy younger than 18 in good health and CMV-seronegative. Material for sequencing was PBMCs. The CDR3 loop reads CASSLTGNPTEAFF. The DNA is TGTGCCAGCAGCCTAACAGGGAACCCCACTGAAGCTTTCTTT.